This T cell receptor beta chain was retrieved from a study of T-cell reconstitution after alpha-beta-depleted transplantation in children. A TCRbeta library incorporating unique molecular identifiers was prepared. Each CDR3 protein gets one entry after TCRdb re-called the PCR reads with MiXCR. The sample lists hundreds of thousands of distinct CDR3 sequences, approximately 32% occurring once. The TCR was taken from a human donor who donated a stem cell graft to a child with aplastic anemia. Sequencing used PBMCs from the stem cell graft donor, obtained from the stem cell graft.

CDR3 protein: CSAFSLYGYTF. The CDR3 DNA sequence: TGCAGTGCTTTTTCCTTATATGGCTACACCTTC. The rearrangement links TRBV20-1 to TRBJ1-2; D ambiguous. Germline V lookup: CDR1 DFQATT, CDR2 SNEGSKA (reference sequence). Trimming pared 5 bases from V and 5 bases from J, leaving 9 bases between. CDR3 length: 11 amino acids.